This TCR beta chain was recovered during a study of blood T cell repertoires in COVID-19. Whole-study context: Material from acute and convalescent COVID-19 was sourced from the United States, Italy and Spain. In each case, the material was cDNA or gDNA derived from T cells, B-cell-depleted T cells, or PBMCs.

Participants were placed into cohorts based on the clinical history they reported. Profiled with immunoSEQ multiplex PCR; TCRdb holds only in-frame clones, not every one. The data show some 240,000 clones, around 88% seen once. The CDR3 consists of 14 residues. V shed 3 bases and J shed 3 bases, with 10 bases lying between them. Germline V gene data show CDR1 as SGDLS and CDR2 as YYNGEE. The chain recombines TRBV9 with TRBJ2-1; D may be TRBD2 (5 bases). The source of this sequence is a woman aged 35 to 49 with acute COVID-19. The source material was PBMCs or T cells enriched from blood (not recorded which). CDR3 DNA: TGTGCCAGCAGCGGAGGACTGGGCTACAATGAGCAGTTCTTC. Residues: CASSGGLGYNEQFF.